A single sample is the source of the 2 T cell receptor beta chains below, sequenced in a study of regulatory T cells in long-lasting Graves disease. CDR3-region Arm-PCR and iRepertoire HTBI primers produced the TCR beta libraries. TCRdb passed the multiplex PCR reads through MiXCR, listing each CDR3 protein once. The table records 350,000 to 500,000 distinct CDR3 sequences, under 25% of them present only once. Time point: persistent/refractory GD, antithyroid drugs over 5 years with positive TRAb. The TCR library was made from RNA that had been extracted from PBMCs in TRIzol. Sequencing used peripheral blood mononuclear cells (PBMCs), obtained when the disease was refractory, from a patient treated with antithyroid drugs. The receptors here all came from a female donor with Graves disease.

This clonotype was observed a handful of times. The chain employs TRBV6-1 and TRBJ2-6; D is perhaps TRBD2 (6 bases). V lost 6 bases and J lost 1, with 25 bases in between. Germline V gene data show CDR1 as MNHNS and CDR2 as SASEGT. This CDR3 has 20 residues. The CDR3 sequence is CASRDRGAQSPISGANVLTF. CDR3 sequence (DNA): TGTGCCAGCAGGGACCGCGGGGCCCAATCGCCTATATCTGGGGCCAACGTCCTGACTTTC.

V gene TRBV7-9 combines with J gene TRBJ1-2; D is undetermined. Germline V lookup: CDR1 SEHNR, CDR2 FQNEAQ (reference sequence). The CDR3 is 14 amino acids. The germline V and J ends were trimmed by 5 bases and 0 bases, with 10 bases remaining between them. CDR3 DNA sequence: TGTGCCAGCAGCCCCGACGGCTCTAACTATGGCTACACCTTC. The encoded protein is CASSPDGSNYGYTF. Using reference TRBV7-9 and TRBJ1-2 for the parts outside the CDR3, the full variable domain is DTGVSQNPRHKITKRGQNVTFRCDPISEHNRLYWYRQTLGQGPEFLTYFQNEAQLEKSRLLSDRFSAERPKGSFSTLEIQRTEQGDSAMYLCASSPDGSNYGYTFGSGTRLTVV.